One and the same sample provided the 22 T cell receptor beta chains below, sequenced in a study of blood T cells in healthy people across ages. A sample-barcoded 5' primer and a J-beta primer mix were used in a second PCR of about 7 to 12 cycles. TCRdb reprocessed the 5' RACE reads via MiXCR and lists one record per CDR3 protein. The table has approximately 780,000 distinct CDR3 sequences, around a quarter seen once. These data were likewise used in another study, on T cells of mothers and their children.

What was sequenced was blood. These receptors originate from a boy between 10 and 17 years old in good health.

The chain combines TRBV20-1 with TRBJ2-1, with D possibly being TRBD1 (5 bases). Between the trimmed V and J ends, which lost 0 bases and 6 bases, there was a span of 15 bases. CDR1 is DFQATT and CDR2 is SNEGSKA in the germline V gene (reference sequence). CDR3 length: 15 amino acids. The CDR3 nucleotides are TGCAGTGCTAGAGATCAGGGAACCTGGGGCAATGAGCAGTTCTTC. Translating gives CSARDQGTWGNEQFF.

The chain has TRBV11-2 and TRBJ1-1; D not certain. Germline assignment: CDR1 SGHAT and CDR2 FQNNGV. V lost 0 bases and J lost 6, with 8 bases in between. The CDR3 length is 13 residues. CDR3: CASSLEYRAEAFF. CDR3 DNA: TGTGCCAGCAGCTTAGAGTACCGGGCTGAAGCTTTCTTT.

This clonotype turned up a few times. The CDR3: CASSIQGGLNYGYTF. The CDR3 coding sequence is TGTGCCAGCAGCATACAGGGGGGACTTAACTATGGCTACACCTTC. The chain has TRBV6-5 and TRBJ1-2; 8 nucleotides match TRBD1. Germline CDR1 reads MNHEY; CDR2 reads SVGAGI. The CDR3 has 15 residues. The J segment lost 1 base and the V segment lost 6 bases, leaving 7 bases of the junction unmatched.

This clonotype was detected once. The CDR3 carries no conserved terminal phenylalanine or tryptophan, so it likely arises from a read error. V usage is TRBV15 and J usage is TRBJ1-6; 8 bases match TRBD1. Trimming removed 0 bases from V and 0 bases from J; junction bases left unmatched: 10. Germline CDR1 is LNHNV and CDR2 is YYDKDF (reference sequence). The CDR3 spans 20 residues. CDR3 DNA sequence: TGTGCCACCAGCAGAGATTTTACAGGGGGTATAGGCTCCTATAATTCACCCCTCCACTCT. It encodes CATSRDFTGGIGSYNSPLHS.

Note on this clonotype: The junction shows a germline mismatch at one end, possibly a read error. The chain uses TRBV5-1 and TRBJ2-4, with 10 bases matching TRBD1. The V gene's germline CDR1 is SGHRS and CDR2 YFSETQ. This CDR3 has 18 amino acids. DNA of the CDR3: TGCACCAGCAGCTTGGGGGTTTGGGACAGGGGTACCAAAAACATTCAGTACTTC. Amino acids: CTSSLGVWDRGTKNIQYF.

This chain joins TRBV29-1 and TRBJ2-5; D could derive from TRBD1 or TRBD2 (6 bases each). The DNA end lines up better with TRBJ2-7; the J call may be wrong. Germline assignment: CDR1 SQVTM and CDR2 ANQGSEA. CDR3 length: 14 residues. CDR3 sequence: CSVEIRQGTHEQYF. The DNA for the CDR3 is TGCAGCGTTGAAATTCGGCAGGGGACTCACGAGCAGTACTTC.

The chain couples TRBV7-2 to TRBJ1-2; D gene uncertain. Trimming took off 5 bases at V and 8 bases at J, with 21 bases between the two ends. The CDR3 extends over 15 amino acids. Germline CDR1 is SGHTA and CDR2 is FQGNSA. The CDR3 spells CASSPHPDGGRGYTF. CDR3 coding DNA: TGTGCCAGCAGCCCCCATCCGGACGGCGGCAGGGGCTACACCTTC.

The chain employs TRBV20-1 and TRBJ2-5, with 10 bases matching TRBD2. There are 15 residues in the CDR3. Trimming took 3 bases from V and 4 from J; bases not matched to a gene: 8. Germline V lookup: CDR1 DFQATT, CDR2 SNEGSKA (reference sequence). CDR3 sequence (DNA): TGCAGTGCTAGCCCCCGGGTAGCGGGGGGAGAGACCCAGTACTTC. Protein sequence: CSASPRVAGGETQYF.

The sample holds a few counts of this clonotype. Sequence at one end of the junction differs from germline and may be a read error. The V and J genes are TRBV20-1 and TRBJ2-7; D is perhaps TRBD1 (6 bases). The CDR3 is 16 residues long. Germline V CDR1 and CDR2: DFQATT, SNEGSKA (reference sequence). The DNA of the CDR3 is TGCAGTGCCCAATTAAGACAGGAGAGTAGGGTCCACGAGCAATACTTC. Its protein product is CSAQLRQESRVHEQYF.

The rearrangement links TRBV5-1 to TRBJ2-7, with 10 nucleotides matching TRBD2. There are 13 residues in the CDR3. The junction had 3 bases not matched to a gene; V was cut back by 4 bases and J by 5 bases. From germline, CDR1 is SGHRS and CDR2 YFSETQ. The CDR3 sequence is CASSPSGGDEQYF. The CDR3 DNA reads TGCGCCAGCAGCCCTAGCGGGGGTGACGAGCAGTACTTC.

This clonotype came up a few times. The rearrangement links TRBV10-3 to TRBJ2-5; 7 nucleotides match TRBD1. Germline V CDR1 and CDR2: ENHRY, SYGVKD. This CDR3 comprises 14 residues. The V segment lost 0 bases and the J segment 6 bases; nucleotides outside the gene matches: 4. Here the CDR3 DNA reads TGTGCCATCAGTGAGTCGACAGGGAAAAAGACCCAGTACTTC. This gives the protein CAISESTGKKTQYF.

The gene calls are TRBV27 and TRBJ1-2; no clear D. Germline values: CDR1 MNHEY, CDR2 SMNVEV (reference sequence). The CDR3 extends over 14 amino acids. With 0 bases removed from V and 6 bases from J, the gap between germline ends came to 11 bases. This CDR3 reads CASSLSAGPNGYTF. The CDR3 DNA follows: TGTGCCAGCAGTTTATCGGCAGGCCCGAATGGCTACACCTTC.

This clonotype was counted many times. This chain joins TRBV7-6 and TRBJ2-4, with TRBD1 matching 7 bases. CDR3 length equals 16 residues. V was clipped by 2 bases and J by 4 bases; unmatched bases: 8. The V gene's germline CDR1 is SGHVS and CDR2 FNYEAQ. The CDR3 spells CASSLQPGGTKNIQYF. The CDR3 nucleotides are TGTGCCAGCAGCTTACAGCCAGGGGGTACGAAAAACATTCAGTACTTC. Using reference TRBV7-6 and TRBJ2-4 for the parts outside the CDR3, the full variable domain is GAGVSQSPRYKVTKRGQDVALRCDPISGHVSLYWYRQALGQGPEFLTYFNYEAQQDKSGLPNDRFSAERPEGSISTLTIQRTEQRDSAMYRCASSLQPGGTKNIQYFGAGTRLSVL.

The chain recombines TRBV28 with TRBJ2-1; D may be TRBD2 (6 bases). Trimming pared 6 bases from V and 8 bases from J, leaving 20 bases between. Germline V CDR1 and CDR2: MDHEN, SYDVKM. The CDR3 covers 15 residues. The CDR3 sequence is CASSRGGLKVHEQFF. CDR3 nucleotide sequence: TGTGCCAGCAGCCGTGGGGGGTTGAAGGTTCATGAGCAGTTCTTC.

This rearrangement joins TRBV4-1 to TRBJ2-3; maybe TRBD1 (7 bases). This CDR3 spans 15 amino acids. From germline, CDR1 is MGHRA and CDR2 YSYEKL. Trimming shortened V by 0 bases and J by 4 bases, and 11 bases separated the two germline ends. The CDR3 DNA reads TGCGCCAGCAGCCAAGACCAGGGGGGCCCAGATACGCAGTATTTT. Residues: CASSQDQGGPDTQYF.

Concerning this clonotype: The junction departs from germline at one end; a sequencing error may be responsible. This chain uses TRBV7-7 with TRBJ2-2; maybe TRBD2 (6 bases). Germline V gives CDR1 SSHAT, CDR2 FNYEAQ (reference sequence). The CDR3 runs to 13 residues. The CDR3 sequence: CASSLGRGEELFF. The DNA of the CDR3 is TGTGCTAGCAGCTTAGGGCGGGGAGAGGAGCTGTTTTTT.

This clonotype was detected a few times. The chain has TRBV5-5 and TRBJ2-1; 9 nucleotides agree with TRBD1. The DNA end is a closer match to TRBJ2-5, so the J assignment may be wrong. The germline CDR1 and CDR2 sequences are SGHKS and YYEKEE (reference sequence). CDR3 length: 15 amino acids. The DNA of the CDR3 is TGTGCCAGCAGCTTCGCCGACAGGGGGTTCCAGGCCCAGTACTTC. Translation gives CASSFADRGFQAQYF.

This chain connects TRBV18 to TRBJ2-2, with TRBD1 matching over 7 bases. Germline V gene lookup returns CDR1 KGHSH and CDR2 LQKENI. This CDR3 has 13 residues. The V gene end was trimmed by 6 bases and the J gene end by 6 bases; junction bases not matched to a gene: 4. This chain's CDR3 is CASSSGQSGELFF. In DNA, the CDR3 is TGTGCCAGCTCGTCGGGACAGTCCGGGGAGCTGTTTTTT.

The rearrangement links TRBV28 to TRBJ2-7; D unresolved. CDR1 is MDHEN and CDR2 is SYDVKM in the germline V gene. CDR3 length equals 12 residues. V was pared by 7 bases and J by 0 bases, with 7 bases between. The CDR3 DNA follows: TGTGCCAGCACAGAGAGCTCCTACGAGCAGTACTTC. Translating gives CASTESSYEQYF. Using reference TRBV28 and TRBJ2-7 for the parts outside the CDR3, the full variable domain is DVKVTQSSRYLVKRTGEKVFLECVQDMDHENMFWYRQDPGLGLRLIYFSYDVKMKEKGDIPEGYSVSREKKERFSLILESASTNQTSMYLCASTESSYEQYFGPGTRLTVT.

This clonotype was counted only a few times. The J gene is TRBJ1-6, the V gene TRBV5-5, with D possibly being TRBD1 (5 bases). Germline V gene sequence: CDR1 SGHKS, CDR2 YYEKEE (reference sequence). The CDR3 length is 16 residues. The V end was cut by 2 bases, the J end by 10 bases, with 19 bases between. The CDR3 bases are TGTGCCAGCAGCTTAAGGGGTCGAGGGGCAGGATCACCCCTCCACTTT. Translation: CASSLRGRGAGSPLHF.

This clonotype was seen many times. V usage is TRBV18 and J usage is TRBJ1-3, with a possible D match to TRBD1 (5 bases). The V end lost 5 bases, the J end lost 0 bases, and 8 bases lay between the germline ends. From germline, CDR1 is KGHSH and CDR2 LQKENI. This CDR3 has 14 residues. This CDR3 is CASSSQGSGNTIYF. The CDR3 DNA sequence: TGTGCCAGCTCATCCCAGGGCTCTGGAAACACCATATATTTT.

The chain carries TRBV28 and TRBJ1-3; the D is unclear. This CDR3 is 18 amino acids long. The germline V and J ends were trimmed by 0 bases and 0 bases, with 15 bases remaining between them. Germline CDR1 is MDHEN and CDR2 is SYDVKM. The CDR3 nucleotides are TGTGCCAGCAGTTTATGGAGGGCTGGGAGCGACTCTGGAAACACCATATATTTT. Its translation is CASSLWRAGSDSGNTIYF.